Only one count was recorded for the clone carrying this T cell receptor (beta chain). Its antigen remains unknown. These data are taken from a study of shared clonotypes between healthy human individuals. Study conclusions and caveats: Against clonotypes common to all four donors, non-shared ones had lower generation probabilities.

A split of CD4+ cells into CD45RA+ naive and CD45RA-negative memory subsets was performed. Sorted-subset replicate PCR reactions were performed with around 210 ng DNA, corresponding to about 30,000 T cell genomes. Per the study methods: Filtering differed since immunoSEQ provided only junctions, with no quality scores. Libraries were prepared by immunoSEQ multiplex PCR; TCRdb keeps only in-frame clonotypes and omits some of them. The DNA gave D and trimming, while V, J and clone size come from that table. The sample shows fewer than 3 million clones, less than 95% of them seen only once. This CDR3 is built from 12 residues. Trimming cost V 3 bases and J 4 bases, with 5 bases left between them. CDR1 is LGHNT and CDR2 is FRNRAP in the germline V gene.

The sequencing sample was made of naive CD4+ T cells from PBMCs. Indicated subset: CD45RA+ positively selected. The chain combines TRBV12-5 with TRBJ2-3; D gene uncertain. This TCR came from a man younger than 35 in good health. Some clones in this sample may be carry-over from other donors' samples. CDR3 residues: CASGFAADTQYF. In nucleotides, the CDR3 is TGTGCTAGTGGTTTTGCGGCAGATACGCAGTATTTT.